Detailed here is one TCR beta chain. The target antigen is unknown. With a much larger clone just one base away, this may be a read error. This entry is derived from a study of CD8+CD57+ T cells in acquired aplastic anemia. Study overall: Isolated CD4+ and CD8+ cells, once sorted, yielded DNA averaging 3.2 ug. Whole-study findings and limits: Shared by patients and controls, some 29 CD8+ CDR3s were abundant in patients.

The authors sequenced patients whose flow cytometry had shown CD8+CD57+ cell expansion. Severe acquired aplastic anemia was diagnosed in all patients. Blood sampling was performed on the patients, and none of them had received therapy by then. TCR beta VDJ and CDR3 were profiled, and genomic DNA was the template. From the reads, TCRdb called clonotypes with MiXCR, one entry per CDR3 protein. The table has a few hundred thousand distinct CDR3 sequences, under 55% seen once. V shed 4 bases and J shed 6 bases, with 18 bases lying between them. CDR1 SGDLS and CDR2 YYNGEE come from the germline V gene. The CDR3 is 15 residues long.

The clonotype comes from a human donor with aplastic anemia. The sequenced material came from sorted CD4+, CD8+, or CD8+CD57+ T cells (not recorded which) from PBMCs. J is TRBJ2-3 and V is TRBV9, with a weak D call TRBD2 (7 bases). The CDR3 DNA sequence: TGTGCCAGCAGCTTGGGGGGGCTGGGCCTTGATACGCAGTATTTT. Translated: CASSLGGLGLDTQYF.